A single TCR beta chain is shown here with its context. How the authors handled the data: Estimates of nucleated cell counts were drawn from the amplification of reference gene primers. The protocol was immunoSEQ multiplex PCR, while the TCRdb copy is restricted to in-frame clones and leaves out a portion. The V and J calls and clone size are taken from that table; D and trimming were inferred from the DNA. The table includes about 240,000 clones, about four fifths detected once. This sample was included in a study of blood T cell repertoires in COVID-19. The overall study: Samples taken during acute and convalescent COVID-19 were collected in the United States, Italy and Spain. PBMCs, B-cell-depleted T cells, or T cells provided the cDNA or gDNA that made up the material.

The sample consisted of peripheral blood. The sequence was collected from a woman aged 18-29 years with acute or convalescent COVID-19.

The CDR3 DNA follows: TGTGCCAGCACGGAGTCTGGTTCACCCCTCCACTTT. The encoded protein is CASTESGSPLHF. This sequence joins TRBV3-1 (or the pseudogene TRBV3-2) and TRBJ1-6; D remains unclear. Germline CDR1 is LGHDT and CDR2 is YNNKEL (reference sequence). The CDR3 consists of 12 residues. Trimming shortened V by 7 bases and J by 9 bases, and 10 bases separated the two germline ends.